One and the same sample provided the 25 T cell receptor beta chains below, sequenced in a study of blood T cell repertoires in COVID-19. The assay was immunoSEQ multiplex PCR, and TCRdb's table has in-frame clones only and misses some. The sample carries 250,000 to 300,000 clones, roughly 90% recorded once. The material sequenced was PBMCs or T cells enriched from blood (not recorded which). These receptors were taken from a woman aged 60-75 years who had recovered from COVID-19.

This sequence joins TRBV3-1 (or the pseudogene TRBV3-2) and TRBJ1-3, with D unclear. The CDR3 spans 15 residues. The V gene's germline CDR1 is LGHDT and CDR2 YNNKEL (reference sequence). Trimming removed 1 base from V and 2 bases from J, with 9 bases in between. The CDR3 sequence: CASSQVGGTGNTIYF. CDR3 in DNA: TGTGCCAGCAGCCAAGTAGGAGGAACTGGAAACACCATATATTTT.

The chain uses TRBV4-1 and TRBJ1-1; D is unclear. V lost 0 bases and J lost 1, with 6 bases in between. CDR1 MGHRA and CDR2 YSYEKL come from the germline V gene. This CDR3 contains 14 residues. The CDR3, as DNA: TGCGCCAGCAGCCAAGAAATGAGGAACACTGAAGCTTTCTTT. As protein: CASSQEMRNTEAFF.

This clone was detected only once. The rearrangement links TRBV2 to TRBJ2-1, with 7 nucleotides matching TRBD2. CDR1 is SNHLY, CDR2 FYNNEI, per germline. V lost 4 bases and J lost 3; bases outside the gene matches: 9. This CDR3 is built from 16 residues. CDR3 amino acids: CASSGEERGLYNEQFF. As DNA, the CDR3 is TGTGCCAGCAGTGGGGAGGAGCGGGGTCTCTACAATGAGCAGTTCTTC.

The chain joins TRBV19 to TRBJ2-2; D is perhaps TRBD1 (5 bases). The CDR3 consists of 15 residues. V was clipped by 6 bases and J by 5 bases, with 16 bases between them. CDR1 and CDR2 from the germline V gene are LNHDA and SQIVND (reference sequence). CDR3 sequence reads: CASRRDSQGTGELFF. The CDR3, as DNA: TGTGCCAGTAGACGAGACAGCCAAGGGACCGGGGAGCTGTTTTTT.

The chain links TRBV3-1 (or the pseudogene TRBV3-2) to TRBJ1-6; 7 bases agree with TRBD1. The CDR3 runs to 14 residues. Germline V gene sequence: CDR1 LGHDT, CDR2 YNNKEL (reference sequence). V trimming: 2 bases; J trimming: 10 bases; junction bases outside the gene matches: 5. The CDR3 DNA follows: TGTGCCAGCAGCCAAAGGGACAGAGTATCACCCCTCCACTTT. Encoded protein: CASSQRDRVSPLHF.

The genes are TRBV20-1 and TRBJ2-3; 7 nucleotides match TRBD2. Germline trimming cut 3 bases from V and 1 base from J; bases unmatched to any gene: 4. The CDR3 loop spans 14 amino acids. Germline CDR1 and CDR2: DFQATT and SNEGSKA (reference sequence). In nucleotides, the CDR3 is TGCAGTGCTAGTTCTGCGGGGGGCACAGATACGCAGTATTTT. As protein: CSASSAGGTDTQYF.

The chain recombines TRBV3-1 (or the pseudogene TRBV3-2) with TRBJ1-1; 9 bases map to TRBD1. The CDR3 consists of 15 residues. V shed 4 bases, J shed 6 bases, and the junction held 9 bases outside the gene matches. The germline V gene has CDR1 LGHDT and CDR2 YNNKEL (reference sequence). As DNA, the CDR3 is TGTGCCAGCAGCCCACGACAGGGGGGGAGTCCTGAAGCTTTCTTT. Translated, it gives CASSPRQGGSPEAFF.

This chain joins TRBV15 and TRBJ1-1; no firm D call. V dropped 2 bases and J dropped 8 bases, with 6 bases sitting between them. This CDR3 spans 11 amino acids. Germline V gives CDR1 LNHNV, CDR2 YYDKDF (reference sequence). For the CDR3, the DNA is TGTGCCACCAGCAGACGGGGAGAAGCTTTCTTT. As protein: CATSRRGEAFF.

The V and J genes are TRBV2 and TRBJ1-1; D call uncertain. CDR1 SNHLY and CDR2 FYNNEI come from the germline V gene. The CDR3 is 13 amino acids. Trimming took off 4 bases at V and 1 base at J, with 7 bases between the two ends. The CDR3 nucleotides read TGTGCCAGCAGTGCTATCGGGAACACTGAAGCTTTCTTT. Translated, it gives CASSAIGNTEAFF.

The genes are TRBV7-9 and TRBJ1-5, with D perhaps TRBD1 (5 bases). The CDR3 sequence is 12 residues long. Trimming took 10 bases from V and 7 from J, leaving 14 bases between them. In germline, CDR1 is SEHNR, CDR2 FQNEAQ (reference sequence). In DNA, the CDR3 is TGTGCCACTGGCAGGGATGACCAGCCCCAGCATTTT. It encodes CATGRDDQPQHF.

This rearrangement joins TRBV5-1 to TRBJ1-4, with 7 bases aligning to TRBD1. The germline CDR1 and CDR2 sequences are SGHRS and YFSETQ. The CDR3 spans 14 residues. The trim removed 0 bases at V and 8 bases at J, leaving 4 bases unmatched. The CDR3 DNA is TGCGCCAGCAGCTTGGGACAGGGATACGAAAAACTGTTTTTT. Translated, it gives CASSLGQGYEKLFF.

Only a few counts were recorded for this clone. The chain couples TRBV6-5 to TRBJ1-6; 7 bases match TRBD1. Germline assignment: CDR1 MNHEY and CDR2 SVGAGI. The J segment lost 4 bases and the V segment lost 6 bases, leaving 6 bases of the junction unmatched. The CDR3 has 15 amino acids. CDR3 amino acids: CASRAGQVYNSPLHF. In nucleotides, the CDR3 is TGTGCCAGCAGGGCTGGACAGGTTTATAATTCACCCCTCCACTTT.

This clone was picked up a small number of times. This chain joins TRBV14 and TRBJ2-1, with 8 bases fitting TRBD2. CDR3 length equals 15 residues. Germline-derived CDR1 and CDR2 are SGHDN and FVKESK. Trimming removed 4 bases from V and 14 bases from J; junction bases left unmatched: 16. Here the CDR3 DNA reads TGTGCCAGCAGCCCTCCGGGACTAGGGCTAATGGGGAAGTTCTTC. Protein sequence: CASSPPGLGLMGKFF.

This sequence joins TRBV19 and TRBJ2-7; no firm D call. V lost 1 base and J 5 bases, leaving 12 bases between the germline ends. The CDR3 totals 14 residues. Germline V gene lookup returns CDR1 LNHDA and CDR2 SQIVND (reference sequence). The CDR3 nucleotides read TGTGCCAGTAGTATAGTAGGAGCCGCCAACGAGCAGTACTTC. Encoded protein: CASSIVGAANEQYF.

The gene calls are TRBV18 and TRBJ2-7, with TRBD1 as a possible D gene (6 bases). Trimming stripped 1 base from V and 7 bases from J, with 17 bases between. The CDR3 covers 15 residues. Germline values: CDR1 KGHSH, CDR2 LQKENI. CDR3 coding DNA: TGTGCCAGCTCACCACTTAGACAGGACCTTGGGGAGCAGTACTTC. Its translation is CASSPLRQDLGEQYF.

This clone came up a few times. The rearrangement links TRBV7-9 to TRBJ2-2; the D gene is possibly TRBD1 (6 bases). Germline CDR1 is SEHNR and CDR2 is FQNEAQ (reference sequence). The CDR3 spans 15 residues. V was pared by 3 bases and J by 4 bases, with 12 bases between. CDR3 sequence (DNA): TGTGCCAGCAGCTTTATAGGACAGCTCACCGGGGAGCTGTTTTTT. The encoded protein is CASSFIGQLTGELFF.

J is TRBJ2-7 and V is TRBV28; D unresolved. The V gene lost 10 bases and the J gene lost 5 bases, with 12 bases spanning the gap. The CDR3 extends over 11 amino acids. Germline V CDR1 and CDR2: MDHEN, SYDVKM. The CDR3: CATRASHEQYF. The DNA for the CDR3 is TGTGCCACCAGAGCGAGCCACGAGCAGTACTTC.

This chain joins TRBV6-1 and TRBJ1-2; D gene ambiguous. CDR1 and CDR2 (germline): MNHNS, SASEGT. V was cut by 2 bases and J by 4 bases, with 11 bases left in between. The CDR3 loop spans 14 amino acids. CDR3 protein: CASSETGFGYGYTF. The CDR3, as DNA: TGTGCCAGCAGTGAAACCGGGTTCGGCTATGGCTACACCTTC.

This chain joins TRBV29-1 and TRBJ2-3, with TRBD2 identical over 12 bases. The J segment lost 6 bases and the V segment lost 6 bases, leaving 10 bases of the junction unmatched. There are 15 residues in the CDR3. In germline, CDR1 is SQVTM, CDR2 ANQGSEA. CDR3: CSVLGLAGPADTQYF. The CDR3 DNA reads as TGCAGCGTGCTGGGACTAGCGGGCCCGGCGGATACGCAGTATTTT.

As to this clone: Distinct nucleotide sequences in the sample also encode this CDR3. The rearrangement links TRBV30 to TRBJ1-5; TRBD1 might be the D (5 bases). In germline, CDR1 is GTSNPN, CDR2 SVGIG (reference sequence). The CDR3 totals 13 residues. Trimming stripped 0 bases from V and 7 bases from J, with 10 bases between. The CDR3 DNA reads TGTGCCTGGAGTGTATGGGGGGGGCAGCCCCAGCATTTT. It translates to CAWSVWGGQPQHF.

This sequence joins TRBV28 and TRBJ2-7, with D unclear. The CDR3 length is 14 residues. From germline, CDR1 is MDHEN and CDR2 SYDVKM. The V end lost 2 bases, the J end lost 2 bases, and 10 bases lay between the germline ends. The CDR3 nucleotides are TGTGCCAGCAGTTTAGTACAGATTACCTACGAGCAGTACTTC. This gives the protein CASSLVQITYEQYF.

The chain combines TRBV2 with TRBJ2-7; D ambiguous. This CDR3 has 14 amino acids. Germline V gene lookup returns CDR1 SNHLY and CDR2 FYNNEI. Trimming took off 3 bases at V and 3 bases at J, with 12 bases between the two ends. The CDR3 protein is CASSDSGQYYEQYF. The CDR3 DNA reads TGTGCCAGCAGTGATTCTGGCCAGTACTACGAGCAGTACTTC.

A few counts support this clone. The chain joins TRBV4-1 to TRBJ2-1; maybe TRBD1 (5 bases). This CDR3 contains 16 residues. Trimming removed 1 base at V and 5 bases at J, with 15 bases between. CDR1 and CDR2 (germline): MGHRA, YSYEKL. The CDR3 reads CASSQVRTRPNNEQFF. The CDR3 DNA reads as TGCGCCAGCAGCCAAGTGCGGACACGTCCCAACAATGAGCAGTTCTTC.

This chain connects TRBV5-1 to TRBJ1-1, with 8 nucleotides matching TRBD1. J gave up 5 bases and V 3 bases, and 9 bases lay outside the gene matches. CDR1 and CDR2 from the germline V gene are SGHRS and YFSETQ. The CDR3 covers 15 residues. The CDR3 sequence is CASSSTGGTATEAFF. DNA for the CDR3: TGCGCCAGCAGCTCCACAGGGGGGACCGCGACTGAAGCTTTCTTT.

This clone was observed once. In nucleotides, the CDR3 is TGTGCCAGCAGCGCCCGACAGGGACCGGAACTAAATTCACCCCTCCACTTT. Protein: CASSARQGPELNSPLHF. V is TRBV7-3 and J is TRBJ1-6, with 7 bases fitting TRBD1. The CDR3 length is 17 residues. V dropped 5 bases and J dropped 7; count of bases not matched to a gene: 14. Germline CDR1 SGHTA, CDR2 FQGTGA.